This T cell receptor beta chain appears in the sequencing data of a study of T cells in Graves' hyperthyroidism and ophthalmopathy (dated by TCRdb to between 2019 and 2020). Broadly, across the study: Peripheral blood was collected at initial diagnosis, before any treatment. To identify TCR V-J signatures that set the groups apart, the researchers used a discovery cohort of about a hundred patients, made up of some 41 with Graves' ophthalmopathy and about 59 with stable Graves' hyperthyroidism. An independent validation cohort of about 20 hyperthyroidism patients and 17 patients who later progressed to ophthalmopathy tested prospective prediction of ophthalmopathy. For training and testing, the 100 or so patients in the discovery cohort were randomly divided in a 7:3 ratio. The study also compared thyroid tissue and blood T-cell repertoires from a handful of Graves' hyperthyroidism patients. Following sampling, methimazole starting at 30 mg daily was given to hyperthyroidism patients, and high-dose intravenous methylprednisolone was given to ophthalmopathy patients. The paper reports TCR Vbeta CDR3 sequencing of 135 peripheral blood samples: around 45 ophthalmopathy, fewer than 85 hyperthyroidism and around 17 progressor patients.

This clonotype was found a few times. Its binding antigen is unknown. No base quality values were provided; no much bigger clone lies one nucleotide off. CDR1 and CDR2 (MNHNS, SASEGT) derive from the germline V gene. From the cysteine through the phenylalanine, the CDR3 covers 16 amino acids. Of all the DNA, just the CDR3 is kept, 48 bases in frame from base 1. V loses 5 bases of germline sequence and J loses 2 bases, and the interval between the two ends is 16 bases. The TCR beta CDR3 regions were amplified from RNA transcripts. A first-round RT-PCR of the TCR CDR3 used the HTBI primer set with the Qiagen OneStep RT-PCR kit. The libraries were constructed in a second round of multiplex PCR and then size-selected and purified. Paired-end sequencing of the libraries was performed with 100 bp reads on an Illumina HiSeq2000. Per the authors' processing: SOAPnuke was used to process the raw data, with reads discarded if the reads contained adapters or uncalled bases, had a mean Phred below 15, or lacked an exact constant-primer or identifier match. High-quality paired reads were merged with COPE v1.2.5, and unique nucleotide sequences were defined as clonotypes. MiTCR v1.1 was used to align the clonotypes against IMGT TRBV, TRBD and TRBJ reference segments. Only V-J combinations with frequency above 0.0001, covering about 99% of repertoires, were analysed. A TCS score was defined as the ratio between F50 (clonal expansion) and ExV (chaos), using BLOSUM62-based TCRdist between CDR3 peptides within each V-J. Welch's t-statistics and random forest reduced some 510 V-J features to 13, which were used in a naive Bayes classifier (R e1071). TCRdb reran the public reads through fastp at Q25 and MiXCR, keeping productive beta chains. Rows are combined by CDR3 protein, so each entry shows the most common genes and DNA. For this entry, the V and J calls and clone size follow TCRdb and not the study's own pipeline. This sample has hundreds of thousands of distinct CDR3 sequences in its table, and around 13% of those were observed once. The top ten clonotypes cover approximately 12% of the sample.

Results and caveats for the whole study, not just this receptor: Most expanded thyroid clonotypes (frequency above 0.001) were also detected in blood, a finding suggesting that blood repertoires may reflect thyroid immune responses. No statistical method was used to fix the sample size in advance, and group allocation was not hidden from the investigators. In validation, the model predicted progression to ophthalmopathy a median of roughly 6.2 months before onset, with roughly 70% sensitivity and 72.22% specificity. Ophthalmopathy was separated from stable hyperthyroidism by a 13 V-J signature model, with about 86% sensitivity and 81% to 82% specificity obtained in cross-validation and 80%/75% obtained in testing.

Ophthalmopathy patients had moderately to severely active disease, with a Clinical Activity Score of 3 or more, a NOSPECS grade of 4 or more, and a disease duration of less than 3 months. Any patient with an uncontrolled infection, another autoimmune disease, pregnancy or lactation was excluded. Diagnoses were based on clinical symptoms, serum thyroxine and TRAb, thyroid ultrasound and orbital computed tomography. PBMCs were separated from roughly 10 ml of fresh peripheral blood using Ficoll-Paque density gradient centrifugation. Trizol reagent was used to extract total RNA, and RNA quality was then checked on an Agilent 2100 Bioanalyzer.

Material for sequencing was blood. The clonotype was recovered from a woman aged 45-65 years with Graves' ophthalmopathy. Recombination connected TRBV6-1 to TRBJ2-1; no D segment can be confidently identified. The CDR3 region reads CASSSPMAEPYNEQFF. The sequence in DNA is TGTGCCAGCAGTTCCCCAATGGCGGAACCCTACAATGAGCAGTTCTTC.